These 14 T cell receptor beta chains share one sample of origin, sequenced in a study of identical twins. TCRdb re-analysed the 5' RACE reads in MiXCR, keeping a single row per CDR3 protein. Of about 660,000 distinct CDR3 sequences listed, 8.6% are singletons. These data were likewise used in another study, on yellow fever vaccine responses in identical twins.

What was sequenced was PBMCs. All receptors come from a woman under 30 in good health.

In nucleotides, the CDR3 is TGTGCCAGCAGCCCACAGGGGTTGGAGCGTGGCTACACCTTC. Its protein is CASSPQGLERGYTF. This chain joins TRBV9 and TRBJ1-2, with 7 bases lining up with TRBD1. The CDR3 extends over 14 amino acids. V lost 4 bases and J lost 7; bases outside the gene matches: 10. Germline V CDR1 and CDR2: SGDLS, YYNGEE.

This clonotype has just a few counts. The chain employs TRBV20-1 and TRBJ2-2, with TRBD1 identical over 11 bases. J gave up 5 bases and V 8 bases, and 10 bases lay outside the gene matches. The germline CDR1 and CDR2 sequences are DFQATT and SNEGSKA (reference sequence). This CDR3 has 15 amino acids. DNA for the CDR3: TGCAGTCGTAGTGGAGGGACAGGGGGTACCGGGGAGCTGTTTTTT. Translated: CSRSGGTGGTGELFF.

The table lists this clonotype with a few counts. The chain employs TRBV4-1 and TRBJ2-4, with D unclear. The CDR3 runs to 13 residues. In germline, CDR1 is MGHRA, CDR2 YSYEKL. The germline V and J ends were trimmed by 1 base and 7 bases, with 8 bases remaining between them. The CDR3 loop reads CASSQVGGNIQYF. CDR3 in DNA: TGCGCCAGCAGCCAAGTTGGTGGGAACATTCAGTACTTC.

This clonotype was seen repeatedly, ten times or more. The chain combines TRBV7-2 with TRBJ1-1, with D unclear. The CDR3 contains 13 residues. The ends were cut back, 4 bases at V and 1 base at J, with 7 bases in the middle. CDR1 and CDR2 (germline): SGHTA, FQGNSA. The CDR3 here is CASSSSPNTEAFF. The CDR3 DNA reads TGTGCCAGCAGCTCCAGTCCGAACACTGAAGCTTTCTTT.

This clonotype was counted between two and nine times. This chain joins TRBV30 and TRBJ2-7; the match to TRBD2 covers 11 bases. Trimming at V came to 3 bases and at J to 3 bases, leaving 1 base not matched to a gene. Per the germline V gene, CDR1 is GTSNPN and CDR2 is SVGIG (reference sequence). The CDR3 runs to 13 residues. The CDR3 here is CAWRLAGVYEQYF. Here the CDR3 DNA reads TGTGCCTGGAGACTAGCGGGAGTCTACGAGCAGTACTTC. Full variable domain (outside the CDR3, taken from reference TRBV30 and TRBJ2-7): SQTIHQWPATLVQPVGSPLSLECTVEGTSNPNLYWYRQAAGRGLQLLFYSVGIGQISSEVPQNLSASRPQDRQFILSSKKLLLSDSGFYLCAWRLAGVYEQYFGPGTRLTVT.

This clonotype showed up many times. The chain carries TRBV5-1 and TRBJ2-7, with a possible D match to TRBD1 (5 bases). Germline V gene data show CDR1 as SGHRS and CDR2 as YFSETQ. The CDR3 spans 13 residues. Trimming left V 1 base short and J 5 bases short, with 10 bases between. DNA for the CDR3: TGCGCCAGCAGCTTGACAGGAAAGCACGAGCAGTACTTC. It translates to CASSLTGKHEQYF.

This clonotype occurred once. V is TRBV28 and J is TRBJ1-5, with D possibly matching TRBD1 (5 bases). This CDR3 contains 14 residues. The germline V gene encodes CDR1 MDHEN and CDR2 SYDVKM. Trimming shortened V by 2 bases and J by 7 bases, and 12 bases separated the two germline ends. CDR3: CASSLVQAWQPQHF. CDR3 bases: TGTGCCAGCAGTTTAGTACAGGCCTGGCAGCCCCAGCATTTT.

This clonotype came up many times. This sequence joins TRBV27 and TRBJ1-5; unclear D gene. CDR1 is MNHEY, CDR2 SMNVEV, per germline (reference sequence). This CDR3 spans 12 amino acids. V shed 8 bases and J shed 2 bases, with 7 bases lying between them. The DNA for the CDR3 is TGTGCCAGCGGGGTAGGCAATCAGCCCCAGCATTTT. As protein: CASGVGNQPQHF.

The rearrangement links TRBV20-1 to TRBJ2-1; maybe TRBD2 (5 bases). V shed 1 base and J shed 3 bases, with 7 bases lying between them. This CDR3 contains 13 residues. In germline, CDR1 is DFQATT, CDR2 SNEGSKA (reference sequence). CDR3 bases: TGCAGTGCTAGAGTGGCGGGCTACAATGAGCAGTTCTTC. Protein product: CSARVAGYNEQFF.

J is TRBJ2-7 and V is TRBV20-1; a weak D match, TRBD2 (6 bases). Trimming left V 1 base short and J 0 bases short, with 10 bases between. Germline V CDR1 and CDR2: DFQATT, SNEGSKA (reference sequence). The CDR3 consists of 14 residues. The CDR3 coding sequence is TGCAGTGCTAGAGGGACTAAGAGCTCCTACGAGCAGTACTTC. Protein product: CSARGTKSSYEQYF.

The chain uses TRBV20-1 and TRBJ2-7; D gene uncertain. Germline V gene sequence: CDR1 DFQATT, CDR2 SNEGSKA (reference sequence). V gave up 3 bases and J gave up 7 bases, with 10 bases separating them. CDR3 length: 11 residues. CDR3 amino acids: CSASPIGEQYF. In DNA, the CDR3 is TGCAGTGCTAGTCCTATAGGGGAGCAGTACTTC.

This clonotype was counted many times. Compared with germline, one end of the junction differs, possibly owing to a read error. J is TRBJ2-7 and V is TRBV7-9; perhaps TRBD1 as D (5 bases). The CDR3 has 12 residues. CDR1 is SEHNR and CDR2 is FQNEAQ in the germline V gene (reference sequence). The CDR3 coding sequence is TGCGCCAGCAGCTTGGGGCAGGACGAGCAGTACTTC. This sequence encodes CASSLGQDEQYF.

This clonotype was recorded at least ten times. The CDR3 reads CASSYTFGRSFGDTQYF. CDR3 nucleotides: TGTGCCAGCAGTTATACTTTTGGCAGATCCTTCGGGGATACGCAGTATTTT. The chain carries TRBV7-2 and TRBJ2-3; D unclear. Trimming cost V 6 bases and J 6 bases, with 25 bases left between them. Germline CDR1 reads SGHTA; CDR2 reads FQGNSA. This CDR3 region has 17 residues.

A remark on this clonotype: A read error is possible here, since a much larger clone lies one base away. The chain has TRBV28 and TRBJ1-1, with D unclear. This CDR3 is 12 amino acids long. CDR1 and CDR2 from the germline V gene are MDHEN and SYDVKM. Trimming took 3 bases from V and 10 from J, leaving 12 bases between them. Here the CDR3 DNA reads TGTGCCAGCAGTTTCTTGAAAGCTGTAGCTTTCTTT. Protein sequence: CASSFLKAVAFF. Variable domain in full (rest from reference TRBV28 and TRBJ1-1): DVKVTQSSRYLVKRTGEKVFLECVQDMDHENMFWYRQDPGLGLRLIYFSYDVKMKEKGDIPEGYSVSREKKERFSLILESASTNQTSMYLCASSFLKAVAFFGQGTRLTVV.